These 15 T cell receptor beta chains were sequenced from one sample in a study of blood T cell repertoires in COVID-19. Sequenced by immunoSEQ multiplex PCR; TCRdb stores in-frame clones only, minus some. This table holds about 83,000 clones, about 87% found once. Sequencing used peripheral blood. These receptors all stem from a man older than 75 with active or convalescent COVID-19.

The rearrangement uses TRBV5-4 and TRBJ2-5, with TRBD2 matching 7 bases. V shed 7 bases, J shed 1 base, and the junction held 1 base outside the gene matches. CDR3 size: 12 residues. Germline CDR1 SGHNT, CDR2 YYREEE (reference sequence). The CDR3 is CASGTIQETQYF. CDR3 DNA sequence: TGTGCCAGCGGGACTATCCAAGAGACCCAGTACTTC.

The V call is TRBV11-2, the J call TRBJ1-2; TRBD1 is a possible D gene (5 bases). The germline V gene encodes CDR1 SGHAT and CDR2 FQNNGV. Trimming pared 0 bases from V and 8 bases from J, leaving 10 bases between. This CDR3 contains 13 residues. CDR3 bases: TGTGCCAGCAGCTTAGATCAAGGGGCCGGCTACACCTTC. It codes for CASSLDQGAGYTF.

This rearrangement joins TRBV19 to TRBJ1-5, with 8 bases identical to TRBD1. The V gene's germline CDR1 is LNHDA and CDR2 SQIVND (reference sequence). This CDR3 has 17 amino acids. J gave up 5 bases and V 4 bases, and 13 bases lay outside the gene matches. The CDR3 sequence is CASSKGQVPRGDQPQHF. As DNA, the CDR3 is TGTGCCAGTAGTAAGGGACAGGTACCAAGGGGTGATCAGCCCCAGCATTTT.

This chain links TRBV29-1 with TRBJ2-1; 7 nucleotides agree with TRBD2. V dropped 4 bases and J dropped 5; count of bases not matched to a gene: 5. The CDR3 has 13 residues. The germline V gene has CDR1 SQVTM and CDR2 ANQGSEA. This CDR3 reads CSVALAEHNEQFF. The CDR3 nucleotides are TGCAGCGTTGCTCTAGCGGAGCACAATGAGCAGTTCTTC.

V usage is TRBV2 and J usage is TRBJ2-1; 11 nucleotides align to TRBD2. V lost 6 bases, J lost 7 bases, and 8 bases stayed unmatched. Germline values: CDR1 SNHLY, CDR2 FYNNEI. This CDR3 contains 15 residues. CDR3 coding DNA: TGTGCCAGCAGGATTATAGCGGGGGGGCGGAATGAGCAGTTCTTC. Residues: CASRIIAGGRNEQFF. The full variable domain, with the rest looked up from reference TRBV2 and TRBJ2-1, is EPEVTQTPSHQVTQMGQEVILRCVPISNHLYFYWYRQILGQKVEFLVSFYNNEISEKSEIFDDQFSVERPDGSNFTLKIRSTKLEDSAMYFCASRIIAGGRNEQFFGPGTRLTVL.

J is TRBJ1-4 and V is TRBV9, with 7 nucleotides matching TRBD1. This CDR3 comprises 15 residues. Germline V gene lookup returns CDR1 SGDLS and CDR2 YYNGEE. The V gene end was trimmed by 0 bases and the J gene end by 5 bases; junction bases not matched to a gene: 4. The CDR3 coding sequence is TGTGCCAGCAGCGTAGAGGGACAGCGGAATGAAAAACTGTTTTTT. Protein sequence: CASSVEGQRNEKLFF.

The chain combines TRBV29-1 with TRBJ2-2; D is uncertain. Germline V CDR1 and CDR2: SQVTM, ANQGSEA. Between the trimmed V and J ends, which lost 6 bases and 5 bases, there was a span of 7 bases. This CDR3 is 11 amino acids long. CDR3 sequence (DNA): TGCAGCGTAGCAAGTACCGGGGAGCTGTTTTTT. As protein: CSVASTGELFF.

The rearrangement uses TRBV19 and TRBJ2-6, with a weak D call TRBD2 (5 bases). CDR1 LNHDA and CDR2 SQIVND come from the germline V gene (reference sequence). The CDR3 loop spans 16 amino acids. Trimming took 8 bases from V and 0 from J, leaving 14 bases between them. The CDR3 sequence: CASLSRGSSGANVLTF. The CDR3 region has the DNA TGTGCCAGTTTAAGTAGAGGGTCCTCTGGGGCCAACGTCCTGACTTTC.

This chain connects TRBV3-1 (or the pseudogene TRBV3-2) to TRBJ2-5, with D perhaps matching TRBD1 (6 bases). There are 14 residues in the CDR3. Germline assignment: CDR1 LGHDT and CDR2 YNNKEL (reference sequence). V gave up 7 bases and J gave up 1 base, with 13 bases separating them. CDR3 DNA: TGTGCCAGCACCAGACGGGACATCCAAGAGACCCAGTACTTC. This gives the protein CASTRRDIQETQYF.

This clone was detected only a few times. The V call is TRBV6-5, the J call TRBJ2-7, with a tentative D call TRBD2 (5 bases). V gave up 5 bases and J gave up 4 bases, with 15 bases separating them. Germline CDR1 and CDR2: MNHEY and SVGAGI. This CDR3 region has 14 residues. The CDR3 sequence: CASSIQTTAYEQYV. CDR3 DNA sequence: TGTGCCAGCAGTATTCAGACTACCGCTTACGAGCAGTACGTC.

The chain carries TRBV3-1 (or the pseudogene TRBV3-2) and TRBJ1-4; 7 nucleotides match TRBD1. The germline V gene has CDR1 LGHDT and CDR2 YNNKEL (reference sequence). Trimming at V came to 2 bases and at J to 7 bases, leaving 10 bases not matched to a gene. This CDR3 has 16 residues. The CDR3 sequence is CASSQRTGAFGEKLFF. The CDR3, as DNA: TGTGCCAGCAGCCAACGTACAGGGGCGTTTGGTGAAAAACTGTTTTTT.

This sequence joins TRBV7-8 and TRBJ2-3; D is possibly TRBD2 (6 bases). The CDR3 has 18 amino acids. CDR1 SGHVS and CDR2 FQNEAQ come from the germline V gene. The V end lost 2 bases, the J end lost 0 bases, and 18 bases lay between the germline ends. Here the CDR3 DNA reads TGTGCCAGCAGCTTAAAGGAGTGGGGGGAATCTAGCACAGATACGCAGTATTTT. It translates to CASSLKEWGESSTDTQYF.

The gene calls are TRBV28 and TRBJ2-4, with D possibly matching TRBD2 (7 bases). Germline CDR1 and CDR2: MDHEN and SYDVKM. V shed 6 bases and J shed 0 bases, with 15 bases lying between them. CDR3 length: 16 residues. The CDR3: CASSNTGTIAKNIQYF. Written as DNA, the CDR3 is TGTGCCAGCAGCAATACAGGGACTATAGCCAAAAACATTCAGTACTTC.

The V gene is TRBV30, the J gene TRBJ1-3; no clear D gene. Germline assignment: CDR1 GTSNPN and CDR2 SVGIG (reference sequence). This CDR3 is built from 14 residues. The V and J ends lost 1 base and 0 bases respectively, with 7 bases between them. CDR3 coding DNA: TGTGCCTGGAGTGGCGGATACTCTGGAAACACCATATATTTT. As protein: CAWSGGYSGNTIYF.

The chain joins TRBV2 to TRBJ1-5; 7 nucleotides line up with TRBD1. The ends lost 8 bases at V and 6 bases at J; junction bases unmatched: 7. CDR3 length equals 13 residues. Germline lookup yields CDR1 SNHLY and CDR2 FYNNEI. This chain's CDR3 is CASRDSSFQPQHF. In nucleotides, the CDR3 is TGTGCCAGCCGGGACAGCTCCTTTCAGCCCCAGCATTTT.